The T cell receptor (beta chain) described here comes from a study of blood T cell repertoires in COVID-19. Across the whole study: Samples of COVID-19 (acute and convalescent) were obtained from the United States, Italy and Spain. T cells, B-cell-depleted T cells, or PBMCs provided the cDNA or gDNA that served as material.

The authors' processing: It was from reference gene primer amplification that nucleated cell counts were estimated. TCRdb's copy holds only in-frame clones and misses some; the assay was immunoSEQ multiplex PCR. V and J calls and clone size are given by that table; D and trimming were obtained from the DNA. The sample gives about 370,000 clones, roughly 90% of which show up once; approximately 3% is in the top ten. This CDR3 spans 14 amino acids. Per germline, CDR1 ENHRY and CDR2 SYGVKD. The junction had 9 bases not matched to a gene; V was cut back by 11 bases and J by 0 bases. The receptor's source is a woman younger than 45 with COVID-19, enrolled during active disease. The chain carries TRBV10-3 and TRBJ2-5, with 7 nucleotides matching TRBD2. Sequenced input: peripheral blood. In DNA, the CDR3 is TGTGCCTCTGTGGGGGGGGAGGACCAAGAGACCCAGTACTTC. It codes for CASVGGEDQETQYF.